This TCR beta chain was observed in a study of blood T cell repertoires in COVID-19 (dated by TCRdb to between 2020 and 2021). About the investigation overall: Samples covering the acute and convalescent phases of COVID-19 were provided by collaborators in the United States, Italy and Spain. The samples were drawn from two sources: the first 160 participants of the ongoing ImmuneRACE study, and 1,000 to 1,500 subjects contributed by 6 global collaborators. The repertoires were released in a freely available public database intended as a resource for research on the immune response to SARS-CoV-2. Deeply sampled blood TCRbeta repertoires from subjects exposed to, actively infected with, or recovered from COVID-19 were included in the dataset. Sample metadata almost always included a de-identified subject ID, COVID-19 status, age in years and sex. HLA class I and class II types, where available, came from metadata supplied by the sample provider rather than from assay-based typing. The material from the prospective study consisted of cDNA or gDNA derived from T cells, B-cell-depleted T cells, or PBMCs. Results and caveats for the whole study, not just this receptor: Clinical and demographic metadata were provided uncurated, with the amount varying by source and participant.

One collaborating source in Seattle enrolled patients while the patients were actively infected and followed the patients over time throughout the course of disease. Whole blood was collected in K2EDTA tubes by collaborating institutions according to the institutions' own protocols. For TCRbeta analysis, collaborator samples were shipped as frozen whole blood, as isolated PBMCs, or as DNA extracted from either sample type. TCRbeta CDR3 regions were amplified from genomic DNA using the immunoSEQ Assay, a bias-controlled multiplex PCR. Concerning the study's data processing: Within the assay, amplification of reference gene primers was used to estimate how many nucleated cells each sample contained. To quantify the absolute abundance of each unique TCRbeta CDR3 rearrangement, sequence reads were collapsed and filtered. For each sample, productive Simpson clonality was calculated as the square root of Simpson's diversity index across productive rearrangements. Here the immuneACCESS table is served through TCRdb, limited to in-frame sequences with V and J called. Missing clones are a known gap in these copies; in checked studies unresolved V genes cover under half, and the rest lacks a known reason. V, J and clone size derive from that table, while D and trimming were established from the DNA sequence. The sample contains about 210,000 clones, 85% of them found a single time. Roughly 2.2% of the sample is held by the ten biggest clonotypes.

Taken from the germline V gene, the CDR1 and CDR2 loops are LGHNA and YNFKEQ. Including cysteine and phenylalanine, the CDR3 has 16 amino acids. The only DNA kept is the CDR3, 48 bases in frame from the first base. V is trimmed back by 1 base and J by 5 bases, and the junction contains 7 bases that no gene match accounts for. This clone was seen once. Which antigen it targets is not known. Base quality data are lacking; no much larger clone is found one base away. Recombination joined TRBV4-2 with TRBJ1-5; 8 bases in the junction line up with TRBD1. Sequencing was carried out using peripheral blood. This receptor was taken from a woman in her seventies with COVID-19, enrolled during active disease. The CDR3 protein: CASSQVYSGGDQPQHF. In nucleotides, the sequence is TGTGCCAGCAGCCAAGTTTATTCAGGGGGCGATCAGCCCCAGCATTTT.